This TCR beta chain derives from a study of blood T cell repertoires in COVID-19 (TCRdb year 2020). In terms of the full investigation: Samples from collaborators originated in the United States, Italy and Spain and spanned both the acute and convalescent phases of COVID-19. The prospective study material was composed of cDNA or gDNA derived from T cells, B-cell-depleted T cells, or PBMCs. The dataset comprised deeply sampled blood TCRbeta repertoires from subjects exposed to, actively infected with, or recovered from COVID-19. A freely available public database, intended as a resource for researchers studying the immune response to SARS-CoV-2, is where the repertoires were released. The samples were drawn from the first 160 participants of the ongoing ImmuneRACE study and from more than 1,000 subjects provided by 6 global collaborators. Nearly every sample came with metadata listing a de-identified subject ID, COVID-19 status, age in years and sex. Where HLA class I and class II types were available, the types were taken from metadata supplied by the sample provider, not from assay-based typing. General conclusions and limits of the study: How much clinical and demographic metadata was included differed by source and by participant, and the metadata was provided uncurated.

Turning to this clone: There is no known antigen for this receptor. No much larger clone exists at a distance of one base, and base qualities are not known.

Each collaborating institution followed its own protocols to collect whole blood in K2EDTA tubes. Collaborator samples were shipped for TCRbeta analysis as frozen whole blood, isolated PBMCs, or DNA extracted from either sample type. TCRbeta CDR3 regions were amplified from genomic DNA by means of the immunoSEQ Assay, a bias-controlled multiplex PCR. The source study handled its data this way. Nucleated cell counts per sample were estimated from amplification of reference gene primers within the assay. Sequence reads were collapsed and filtered to measure the absolute abundance of every unique TCRbeta CDR3 rearrangement. Productive Simpson clonality was computed per sample as the square root of Simpson's diversity index over productive rearrangements. Not all clones reach the TCRdb copy of this immuneACCESS table, which keeps in-frame sequences only. Checked studies attribute under half of the gap to unresolved V genes and leave the rest unexplained. That table is the source of V, J and clone size, and D and trimming were worked out from the DNA. The sample table shows fewer than 120,000 clones, and around four fifths are seen once. Approximately 15% of the sample belongs to the ten largest clones.

The sequencing sample was made of peripheral blood. The receptor's source is a woman aged 55-75 years with acute or convalescent COVID-19.

The nucleotide sequence is given as TGTGCCTGCCCCCGGGACAGGGGAAACAATGAAAAACTGTTTTTT. The resulting protein is CACPRDRGNNEKLFF. The chain is encoded by TRBV30 joined to TRBJ1-4, and 10 junction bases match TRBD1. The CDR3 contains 15 residues, cysteine and phenylalanine counted. Of all the DNA, just the CDR3 is kept, 45 bases in frame from base 1. Relative to germline, V is missing 6 bases and J is missing 5 bases, with 9 bases of the junction outside any gene match. CDR1 is given as GTSNPN and CDR2 as SVGIG, both from the germline V gene (reference sequence).